This is a list of T cell receptor beta chains from one sample in a study of cytomegalovirus exposure and HLA in healthy donors. Only in-frame clones appear in the TCRdb table, and some are missing; sequencing was by immunoSEQ multiplex PCR. The sample shows roughly 110,000 clones, roughly 82% of them seen only once. Sequencing was performed on PBMCs. The receptors stem from a man aged 30 to 39 in good health and CMV-seropositive. The CDR3 runs from the conserved cysteine through the conserved F or W. Fields, in order: CDR3 length, clone size, D gene, J gene, V gene, CDR3 protein, CDR3 DNA. D genes are given only for firm matches. Only some rows state a clone size, as once, few, many or a class for expanded clones.

>12|once|NA|TRBJ2-1|TRBV2
CASRDSFNEQFF
TGTGCCAGCAGGGACAGTTTCAATGAGCAGTTCTTC
>17|NA|NA|TRBJ1-5|TRBV29-1
CSVEDCPRMDSNQPQHF
TGCAGCGTTGAAGATTGTCCGAGGATGGATAGCAATCAGCCCCAGCATTTT
>12|NA|TRBD1|TRBJ1-4|TRBV19
CASSIQGAILFF
TGTGCCAGTAGTATTCAGGGGGCTATACTGTTTTTT
>13|NA|NA|TRBJ2-3|TRBV5-1
CASSQSEGNTQYF
TGCGCCAGCAGCCAGTCGGAGGGGAATACGCAGTATTTT
>14|once|NA|TRBJ1-5|TRBV5-4
CASSWGGGRQPQHF
TGTGCCAGCAGCTGGGGCGGGGGGCGTCAGCCCCAGCATTTT
>15|NA|TRBD1|TRBJ1-1|TRBV6-1
CASSGPGTANTEAFF
TGTGCCAGCAGTGGCCCCGGGACAGCGAACACTGAAGCTTTCTTT
>17|NA|TRBD1|TRBJ2-3|TRBV7-3
CASSASGGSFRTDTQYF
TGTGCCAGCAGCGCCTCAGGGGGCTCCTTCCGCACAGATACGCAGTATTTT
>13|NA|NA|TRBJ1-1|TRBV14
CASSQVRVRGAFF
TGTGCCAGCAGCCAAGTGAGGGTCCGGGGAGCTTTCTTT
>12|NA|NA|TRBJ1-2|TRBV5-1
CASSLGYSGYTF
TGCGCCAGCAGCTTGGGATATAGTGGCTACACCTTC
>14|NA|NA|TRBJ2-3|TRBV6-1
CASSSGPSTDTQYF
TGTGCCAGCAGTTCGGGTCCAAGCACAGATACGCAGTATTTT
>15|once|NA|TRBJ2-7|TRBV14
CASSQVAGHSNEQYF
TGTGCCAGCAGCCAAGTGGCAGGGCATTCGAACGAGCAGTACTTC
>15|NA|TRBD2|TRBJ2-7|TRBV6-6
CASSRLAGDTYEQYF
TGTGCCAGCAGTCGACTAGCGGGGGATACCTACGAGCAGTACTTC
>13|NA|NA|TRBJ1-2|TRBV10-3
CAISVESVRGYTF
TGTGCCATCAGTGTGGAGTCTGTCCGGGGCTACACCTTC
>15|NA|TRBD1|TRBJ1-6|TRBV6-5
CASRPLTGGNSPLHF
TGTGCCAGCAGACCCCTGACAGGGGGTAATTCACCCCTCCACTTT
>15|NA|NA|TRBJ2-5|TRBV7-9
CASSLGAVTQETQYF
TGTGCCAGCAGCTTAGGGGCAGTGACCCAAGAGACCCAGTACTTC
>14|NA|NA|TRBJ1-4|TRBV25-1
CASSEGQIIEKLFF
TGTGCCAGCAGTGAGGGGCAGATAATTGAAAAACTGTTTTTT
>12|NA|NA|TRBJ1-4|TRBV6-1
CASSNRAEKLFF
TGTGCCAGCAGCAACAGGGCTGAAAAACTGTTTTTT
>14|NA|TRBD1|TRBJ2-7|TRBV30
CAWRQGQSSYEQYF
TGTGCCTGGAGGCAGGGACAGAGCTCCTACGAGCAGTACTTC
>17|once|TRBD2|TRBJ2-1|TRBV19
CASSIVRGGASYNEQFF
TGTGCCAGTAGTATAGTCCGCGGGGGGGCGTCCTACAATGAGCAGTTCTTC
>16|once|TRBD2|TRBJ2-3|TRBV27
CASSILAGGPTDTQYF
TGTGCCAGCAGTATACTAGCGGGGGGGCCCACGGATACGCAGTATTTT
>17|NA|NA|TRBJ1-6|TRBV2
CASNWGGGRSYNSPLHF
TGTGCCAGCAATTGGGGGGGCGGACGATCCTATAATTCACCCCTCCACTTT
>13|NA|TRBD2|TRBJ2-7|TRBV27
CASTFQRGYEQYF
TGTGCCAGCACGTTCCAGCGGGGTTACGAGCAGTACTTC
>14|NA|NA|TRBJ1-1|TRBV5-1
CASSRTGHNTEAFF
TGCGCCAGCAGCCGGACGGGACATAACACTGAAGCTTTCTTT
>15|NA|NA|TRBJ2-1|TRBV7-9
CASSLGDTRYNEQFF
TGTGCCAGCAGCTTAGGGGACACCCGCTACAATGAGCAGTTCTTC
>16|NA|TRBD2|TRBJ2-7|TRBV11-2
CASSPRRGGINHEQYF
TGTGCCAGCAGCCCCCGCCGCGGGGGGATTAACCACGAGCAGTACTTC
>13|NA|TRBD1|TRBJ2-2|TRBV29-1
CSVGQGATGELFF
TGCAGCGTTGGGCAGGGGGCGACCGGGGAGCTGTTTTTT
>16|few|TRBD1|TRBJ2-7|TRBV2
CASSVQDRGFSYEQYF
TGTGCCAGCAGTGTCCAGGACAGGGGGTTCTCCTACGAGCAGTACTTC
>13|NA|TRBD1|TRBJ1-1|TRBV29-1
CSVERDRGAWAFF
TGCAGCGTTGAAAGGGACAGGGGAGCCTGGGCTTTCTTT
>13|NA|TRBD1|TRBJ1-2|TRBV5-6
CASSAGQFDGYTF
TGTGCCAGCAGTGCGGGACAGTTCGATGGCTACACCTTC
>14|NA|TRBD1|TRBJ2-1|TRBV19
CATEPGQGVNEQFF
TGTGCCACTGAACCGGGACAGGGAGTCAATGAGCAGTTCTTC
>15|NA|NA|TRBJ1-4|TRBV5-1
CASSQGPEGFEKLFF
TGCGCCAGCAGCCAAGGTCCCGAGGGCTTTGAAAAACTGTTTTTT
>16|NA|TRBD1|TRBJ2-1|TRBV5-1
CASTATGTEPHNEQFF
TGCGCCAGCACCGCGACCGGGACAGAACCCCACAATGAGCAGTTCTTC
>14|NA|NA|TRBJ1-1|TRBV9
CASSVATKGTEAFF
TGTGCCAGCAGCGTAGCTACGAAGGGGACTGAAGCTTTCTTT
>15|NA|TRBD2|TRBJ2-2|TRBV6-4
CASSPGTSDTGELFF
TGTGCCAGCAGTCCCGGGACTAGCGACACCGGGGAGCTGTTTTTT
>12|NA|NA|TRBJ1-3|TRBV7-8
CASSPGWDTIYF
TGTGCCAGCAGCCCCGGGTGGGACACCATATATTTT
>14|once|NA|TRBJ2-7|TRBV6-5
CASSQTAGWDEQYF
TGTGCCAGTTCCCAGACGGCCGGGTGGGACGAGCAGTACTTC
>17|once|TRBD1|TRBJ2-2|TRBV7-3
CASSGRDRELNTGELFF
TGTGCCAGCAGCGGCCGGGACAGGGAGCTAAACACCGGGGAGCTGTTTTTT
>13|NA|NA|TRBJ2-1|TRBV13
CASSLDRSNEQFF
TGTGCCAGCAGCTTAGACAGAAGCAATGAGCAGTTCTTC
>15|medium-sized|TRBD1|TRBJ1-5|TRBV11-3
CASSPGQGRGQPQHF
TGTGCCAGCAGCCCGGGACAGGGGAGAGGTCAGCCCCAGCATTTT
>11|once|NA|TRBJ2-5|TRBV19
CASSMERTQYF
TGTGCCAGTAGTATGGAGAGGACCCAGTACTTC
>13|once|TRBD1|TRBJ1-2|TRBV30
CAYETGLRYGYTF
TGTGCCTATGAGACAGGGCTACGGTATGGCTACACCTTC
>16|NA|NA|TRBJ1-2|TRBV9
CASSVMPLNRWYGYTF
TGTGCCAGCAGCGTCATGCCTTTGAACAGGTGGTATGGCTACACCTTC
>14|NA|NA|TRBJ1-2|TRBV11-3
CASSFSTGSYGYTF
TGTGCCAGCAGCTTTTCTACAGGGTCCTATGGCTACACCTTC
>14|NA|TRBD1|TRBJ1-4|TRBV5-1
CASNEQGEREKLFF
TGCGCCAGCAACGAACAGGGGGAGCGTGAAAAACTGTTTTTT
>13|NA|NA|TRBJ1-2|TRBV5-1
CASSFFVGNGYTF
TGCGCCAGCAGCTTCTTCGTCGGGAATGGCTACACCTTC
>15|NA|NA|TRBJ2-7|TRBV13
CASSRGGTGPYEQYF
TGTGCCAGCAGCCGGGGTGGGACTGGACCCTACGAGCAGTACTTC
>14|NA|TRBD1|TRBJ1-2|TRBV6-5
CASSSLGQGDGYTF
TGTGCCAGCAGTAGTCTGGGACAGGGGGACGGCTACACCTTC
>13|NA|NA|TRBJ2-5|TRBV11-3
CASNIQGGETQYF
TGTGCCAGCAACATACAGGGGGGGGAGACCCAGTACTTC
>14|NA|TRBD1|TRBJ1-2|TRBV2
CASGKDRGSYGYTF
TGTGCCAGCGGGAAGGACAGGGGAAGTTATGGCTACACCTTC
>19|NA|TRBD1|TRBJ1-5|TRBV6-1
CASSEARIDRAPSNQPQHF
TGTGCCAGCAGTGAAGCGAGGATAGACAGGGCCCCCAGCAATCAGCCCCAGCATTTT
>15|few|NA|TRBJ1-5|TRBV2
CASSRGGAGNQPQHF
TGTGCCAGCAGTCGTGGGGGCGCGGGTAATCAGCCCCAGCATTTT
>14|NA|TRBD1|TRBJ2-7|TRBV29-1
CSVGGQGNSYEQYF
TGCAGCGTTGGGGGACAGGGGAACTCCTACGAGCAGTACTTC
>15|NA|TRBD2|TRBJ2-1|TRBV4-1
CASSHTSGGWDEQFF
TGCGCCAGCAGCCATACTAGCGGGGGCTGGGATGAGCAGTTCTTC
>15|NA|TRBD2|TRBJ2-3|TRBV6-6
CASSGTSMFPDTQYF
TGTGCCAGCAGCGGGACTAGCATGTTCCCAGATACGCAGTATTTT
>14|few|NA|TRBJ2-1|TRBV5-1
CASKPDTPLQEQFF
TGCGCCAGCAAACCGGACACCCCCCTCCAGGAGCAGTTCTTC
>18|NA|TRBD2|TRBJ2-3|TRBV7-3
CASSLTAGGLTSTDTQYF
TGTGCCAGCAGCTTAACGGCGGGGGGTCTTACTAGCACAGATACGCAGTATTTT
>15|NA|TRBD1|TRBJ1-1|TRBV14
CASSLQGALGTEAFF
TGTGCCAGCAGCCTTCAGGGGGCGCTGGGGACTGAAGCTTTCTTT
>14|once|NA|TRBJ2-5|TRBV7-9
CASSTNAIPETQYF
TGTGCCAGCAGCACTAACGCTATTCCAGAGACCCAGTACTTC
>15|NA|TRBD1|TRBJ1-1|TRBV5-5
CASSRQGQGNTEAFF
TGTGCCAGCAGCCGCCAAGGACAGGGGAACACTGAAGCTTTCTTT